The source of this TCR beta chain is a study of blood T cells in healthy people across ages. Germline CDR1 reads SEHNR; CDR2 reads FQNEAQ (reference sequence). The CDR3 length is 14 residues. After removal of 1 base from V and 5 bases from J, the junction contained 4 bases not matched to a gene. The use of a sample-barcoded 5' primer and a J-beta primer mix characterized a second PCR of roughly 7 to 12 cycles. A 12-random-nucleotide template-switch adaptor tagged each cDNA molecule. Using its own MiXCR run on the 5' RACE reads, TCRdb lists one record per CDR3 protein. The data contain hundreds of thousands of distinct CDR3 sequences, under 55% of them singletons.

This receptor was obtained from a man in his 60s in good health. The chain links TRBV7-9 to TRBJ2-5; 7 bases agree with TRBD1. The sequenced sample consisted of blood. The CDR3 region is CASSLETGTETQYF. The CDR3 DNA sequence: TGTGCCAGCAGCTTAGAGACAGGGACGGAGACCCAGTACTTC.